This is a list of T cell receptor beta chains from one sample in a study of CD8 T cells in Susac syndrome. TCRdb re-analysed the immunoSEQ multiplex PCR reads in MiXCR, keeping a single row per CDR3 protein. Altogether approximately 220,000 distinct CDR3 sequences are present, approximately 90% being singletons, with the ten largest covering about 0.13%. Material: CD8+ T cells from PBMCs. Receptors originate from a human donor with multiple sclerosis. Each CDR3 is given with its conserved first and last residue. The order of the fields is clone size, J gene, CDR3 length, V gene, D gene, CDR3 DNA, CDR3 protein. The D gene is left open where the match is weak. Expanded clones are given a class, and other clones once, few, many or no size at all.

abundance: -
j_gene: TRBJ2-1
len: 15
v_gene: TRBV19
d_gene: -
CDR3nt: TGTGCCAGTAGGGGCCGGGGCGCCCCAGTGGATGAGCAGTTCTTC
CDR3aa: CASRGRGAPVDEQFF

abundance: -
j_gene: TRBJ2-3
len: 16
v_gene: TRBV7-8
d_gene: TRBD1
CDR3nt: TGTGCCAGCAGCCTCGGGGCAGGGGGAAGTACAGATACGCAGTATTTT
CDR3aa: CASSLGAGGSTDTQYF

abundance: -
j_gene: TRBJ2-7
len: 15
v_gene: TRBV2
d_gene: TRBD1
CDR3nt: TGTGCCAGCGAGGCGCCCGACAGGGTCACCTACGAGCAGTACTTC
CDR3aa: CASEAPDRVTYEQYF

abundance: -
j_gene: TRBJ2-5
len: 17
v_gene: TRBV5-1
d_gene: -
CDR3nt: TGCGCCAGCAGCCCTCCCCCCGACAGGGAGGTCCAAGAGACCCAGTACTTC
CDR3aa: CASSPPPDREVQETQYF

abundance: -
j_gene: TRBJ2-1
len: 15
v_gene: TRBV9
d_gene: -
CDR3nt: TGTGCCAGCAGCCCCGTGGGCGGTAGCACCAATGAGCAGTTCTTC
CDR3aa: CASSPVGGSTNEQFF

abundance: -
j_gene: TRBJ1-2
len: 12
v_gene: TRBV7-9
d_gene: -
CDR3nt: TGTGCCAGCAGCTTAGATACGGGTCCCTACACCTTC
CDR3aa: CASSLDTGPYTF

abundance: -
j_gene: TRBJ2-7
len: 13
v_gene: TRBV5-6
d_gene: -
CDR3nt: TGTGCCAGCCAAGGGGAGGACCTCTACGAGCAGTACTTC
CDR3aa: CASQGEDLYEQYF

abundance: -
j_gene: TRBJ1-1
len: 14
v_gene: TRBV5-1
d_gene: -
CDR3nt: TGCGCCAGCAGCCCAATGGACGGTAGCGCTGAAGCTTTCTTT
CDR3aa: CASSPMDGSAEAFF

abundance: -
j_gene: TRBJ2-6
len: 15
v_gene: TRBV5-6
d_gene: -
CDR3nt: TGTGCCAGCAGCTTGTGGACAGTTGGGGCCAACGTCCTGACTTTC
CDR3aa: CASSLWTVGANVLTF

abundance: once
j_gene: TRBJ2-3
len: 17
v_gene: TRBV3-1
d_gene: TRBD2
CDR3nt: TGTGCCAGCAGCCAGGGACTAGCCCAGATAACCACAGATACGCAGTATTTT
CDR3aa: CASSQGLAQITTDTQYF

abundance: -
j_gene: TRBJ1-1
len: 13
v_gene: TRBV19
d_gene: -
CDR3nt: TGTGCCAGTAGTATAGACCAAGGGTCTGAAGCTTTCTTT
CDR3aa: CASSIDQGSEAFF

abundance: -
j_gene: TRBJ2-5
len: 12
v_gene: TRBV2
d_gene: -
CDR3nt: TGTGCCAGCACGGGGGTGCAAGAGACCCAGTACTTC
CDR3aa: CASTGVQETQYF

abundance: -
j_gene: TRBJ2-2
len: 15
v_gene: TRBV13
d_gene: -
CDR3nt: TGTGCCAGCAGCTTACAACTACAAAACACCGGGGAGCTGTTTTTT
CDR3aa: CASSLQLQNTGELFF

abundance: -
j_gene: TRBJ2-1
len: 17
v_gene: TRBV7-9
d_gene: -
CDR3nt: TGTGCCAGCAGCCCCGTTGTCGGCGGGGTGGACTACAATGAGCAGTTCTTC
CDR3aa: CASSPVVGGVDYNEQFF

abundance: -
j_gene: TRBJ1-5
len: 15
v_gene: TRBV4-1
d_gene: -
CDR3nt: TGCGCCAGCAGCCAGACCCGGTGGGGGGCTCAGCCCCAGCATTTT
CDR3aa: CASSQTRWGAQPQHF

abundance: -
j_gene: TRBJ1-4
len: 15
v_gene: TRBV7-6
d_gene: -
CDR3nt: TGTGCCAGCAGCTTAGATCCCGCGAACGGTGAAAAACTGTTTTTT
CDR3aa: CASSLDPANGEKLFF

abundance: -
j_gene: TRBJ2-3
len: 14
v_gene: TRBV29-1
d_gene: -
CDR3nt: TGCAGCGTTCTTCCCGGAGATGGCACAGATACGCAGTTTTTT
CDR3aa: CSVLPGDGTDTQFF

abundance: -
j_gene: TRBJ2-1
len: 14
v_gene: TRBV11-2
d_gene: -
CDR3nt: TGTGCCAGCAGCGCCCGGCCTCAGGCCCATGAGCAGTTCTTC
CDR3aa: CASSARPQAHEQFF

abundance: -
j_gene: TRBJ2-5
len: 15
v_gene: TRBV5-5
d_gene: -
CDR3nt: TGTGCCAGCAGCTTCTACAGCTCCAAGGGAGAGACCCAGTACTTC
CDR3aa: CASSFYSSKGETQYF

abundance: -
j_gene: TRBJ2-1
len: 16
v_gene: TRBV6-6
d_gene: TRBD2
CDR3nt: TGTGCCAGCAGTTACGAACTAGCGGCATCCTACAATGAGCAGTTCTTC
CDR3aa: CASSYELAASYNEQFF

abundance: -
j_gene: TRBJ2-1
len: 15
v_gene: TRBV28
d_gene: -
CDR3nt: TGTGCCAGCAGTTTCAGCGGAGTGGACTTCAATGAGCCGTTCTTC
CDR3aa: CASSFSGVDFNEPFF

abundance: -
j_gene: TRBJ2-7
len: 13
v_gene: TRBV19
d_gene: -
CDR3nt: TGTGCCAGTAGTAGGGACGGAGCCTACGAGCAGTACTTC
CDR3aa: CASSRDGAYEQYF

abundance: -
j_gene: TRBJ2-5
len: 15
v_gene: TRBV2
d_gene: -
CDR3nt: TGTGCCAGCAGCCACGCCCCAAGTCCCGGGGAGACCCAGTACTTC
CDR3aa: CASSHAPSPGETQYF

abundance: -
j_gene: TRBJ2-5
len: 13
v_gene: TRBV5-1
d_gene: -
CDR3nt: TGCGCCAGCAGCTTGGACCCACAAGAGACCCAGTACTTC
CDR3aa: CASSLDPQETQYF

abundance: -
j_gene: TRBJ2-1
len: 14
v_gene: TRBV5-1
d_gene: TRBD2
CDR3nt: TGCGCCAGCAGAGATAGCGGGAGGGCCCGGGAGCAGTTCTTC
CDR3aa: CASRDSGRAREQFF

abundance: -
j_gene: TRBJ2-5
len: 14
v_gene: TRBV2
d_gene: TRBD1
CDR3nt: TGTGCCACGTTATCGGGACAGGAGAAAGAGACCCAGTACTTC
CDR3aa: CATLSGQEKETQYF

abundance: -
j_gene: TRBJ2-1
len: 16
v_gene: TRBV7-6
d_gene: TRBD2
CDR3nt: TGTGCCAGCAGCTTAGCCACTAGCGGGAGGGCCAATGAGCAGTTCTTC
CDR3aa: CASSLATSGRANEQFF

abundance: -
j_gene: TRBJ1-3
len: 19
v_gene: TRBV20-1
d_gene: -
CDR3nt: TGCAGTGCTAGACCGAGCGCGACCAGCACTACCATTGCTGGAAACACCATATATTTT
CDR3aa: CSARPSATSTTIAGNTIYF

abundance: -
j_gene: TRBJ2-7
len: 11
v_gene: TRBV7-9
d_gene: -
CDR3nt: TGTGCCAGCAGCGATCTCTACGAGCAGTACTTC
CDR3aa: CASSDLYEQYF

abundance: -
j_gene: TRBJ2-7
len: 20
v_gene: TRBV9
d_gene: TRBD1
CDR3nt: TGTGCCAGCAGCGCTCGGCAGGTTGTACAGGGGTATCTCTTGCCCTACGAGCAGTACTTC
CDR3aa: CASSARQVVQGYLLPYEQYF

abundance: -
j_gene: TRBJ2-1
len: 17
v_gene: TRBV19
d_gene: TRBD2
CDR3nt: TGTGCCAGTAGTATAGGACTAGCAATCAGCTCCTACAATGAGCAGTTCTTC
CDR3aa: CASSIGLAISSYNEQFF

abundance: -
j_gene: TRBJ2-6
len: 19
v_gene: TRBV11-2
d_gene: TRBD2
CDR3nt: TGTGCCAGCAGCTCCGTTTGGGAAGCGGGAGTTCCTGGGGCCAACGTCCTGACTTTC
CDR3aa: CASSSVWEAGVPGANVLTF

abundance: once
j_gene: TRBJ2-1
len: 15
v_gene: TRBV2
d_gene: TRBD2
CDR3nt: TGTGCCAGCAGGGAGACTAGCCACTCCTACAATGAGCAGTTCTTC
CDR3aa: CASRETSHSYNEQFF

abundance: -
j_gene: TRBJ2-3
len: 14
v_gene: TRBV5-6
d_gene: -
CDR3nt: TGTGCCAGCAGCTTGGGGCAGGGAAGTGATACGCAGTATTTT
CDR3aa: CASSLGQGSDTQYF

abundance: -
j_gene: TRBJ1-1
len: 14
v_gene: TRBV4-1
d_gene: -
CDR3nt: TGCGCCAGCAGCCAAGAGTCGGGGTACACTGAAGCTTTCTTT
CDR3aa: CASSQESGYTEAFF

abundance: -
j_gene: TRBJ2-3
len: 15
v_gene: TRBV20-1
d_gene: TRBD2
CDR3nt: TGCAGTGCTAGAGATACTAGCGAGGGCACAGATACGCAGTATTTT
CDR3aa: CSARDTSEGTDTQYF

abundance: -
j_gene: TRBJ1-5
len: 13
v_gene: TRBV7-6
d_gene: TRBD1
CDR3nt: TGTGCCAGCAGCCCTGACAGGGGACAGCCCCAGCATTTT
CDR3aa: CASSPDRGQPQHF

abundance: -
j_gene: TRBJ1-2
len: 15
v_gene: TRBV7-9
d_gene: TRBD1
CDR3nt: TGTGCCAGCAGCGCCCTCCGGGACAGTAACTATGGCTACACCTTC
CDR3aa: CASSALRDSNYGYTF